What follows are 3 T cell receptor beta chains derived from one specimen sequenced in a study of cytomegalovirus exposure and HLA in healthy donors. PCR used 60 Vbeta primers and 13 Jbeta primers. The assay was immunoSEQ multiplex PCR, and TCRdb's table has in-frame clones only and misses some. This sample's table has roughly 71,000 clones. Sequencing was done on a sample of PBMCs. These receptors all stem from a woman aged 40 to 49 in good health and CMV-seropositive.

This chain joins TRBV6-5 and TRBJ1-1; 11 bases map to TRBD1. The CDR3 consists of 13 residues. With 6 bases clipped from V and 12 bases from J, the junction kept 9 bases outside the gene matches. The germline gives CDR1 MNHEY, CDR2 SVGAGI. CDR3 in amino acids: CASRRDRGGATFF. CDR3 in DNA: TGTGCCAGCAGACGGGACAGGGGGGGCGCGACTTTCTTT.

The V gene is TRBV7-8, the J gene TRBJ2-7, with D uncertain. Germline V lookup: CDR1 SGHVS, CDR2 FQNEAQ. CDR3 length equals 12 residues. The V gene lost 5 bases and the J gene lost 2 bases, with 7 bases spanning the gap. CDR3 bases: TGTGCCAGCAGCGCTACCCCCTACGAGCAGTACTTC. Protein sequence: CASSATPYEQYF.

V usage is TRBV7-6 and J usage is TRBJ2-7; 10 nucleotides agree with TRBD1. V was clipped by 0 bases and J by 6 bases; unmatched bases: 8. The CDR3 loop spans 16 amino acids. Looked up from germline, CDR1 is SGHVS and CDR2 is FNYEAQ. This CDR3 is CASSLAGGGTGVEQYF. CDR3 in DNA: TGTGCCAGCAGCTTAGCTGGAGGAGGGACAGGGGTCGAGCAGTACTTC.